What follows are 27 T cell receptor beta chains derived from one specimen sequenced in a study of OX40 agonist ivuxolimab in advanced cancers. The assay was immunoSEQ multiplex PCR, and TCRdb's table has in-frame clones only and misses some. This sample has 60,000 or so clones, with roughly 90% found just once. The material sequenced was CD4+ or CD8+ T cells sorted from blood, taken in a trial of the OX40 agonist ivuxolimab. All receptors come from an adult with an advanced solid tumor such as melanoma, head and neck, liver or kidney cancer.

The CDR3 region has the DNA TGCAGCGCTGGACAGGGCAATTCTCCTACCTACGAGCAGTACTTC. Its translation is CSAGQGNSPTYEQYF. V and J are TRBV29-1 and TRBJ2-7; 8 bases align to TRBD1. Looked up from germline, CDR1 is SQVTM and CDR2 is ANQGSEA. CDR3 size: 15 residues. The trim removed 7 bases at V and 2 bases at J, leaving 13 bases unmatched.

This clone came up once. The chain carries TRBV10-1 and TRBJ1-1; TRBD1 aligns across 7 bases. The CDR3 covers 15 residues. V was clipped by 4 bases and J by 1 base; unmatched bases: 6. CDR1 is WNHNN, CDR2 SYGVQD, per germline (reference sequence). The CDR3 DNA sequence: TGCGCCAGCAGTGCCAGGGGACAGAAGAACACTGAAGCTTTCTTT. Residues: CASSARGQKNTEAFF.

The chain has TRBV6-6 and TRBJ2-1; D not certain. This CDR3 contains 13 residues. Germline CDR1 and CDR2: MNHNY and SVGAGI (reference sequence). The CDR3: CVTSLGSYNEQFF. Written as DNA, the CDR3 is TGTGTAACCTCCTTGGGGTCCTACAATGAGCAGTTCTTC.

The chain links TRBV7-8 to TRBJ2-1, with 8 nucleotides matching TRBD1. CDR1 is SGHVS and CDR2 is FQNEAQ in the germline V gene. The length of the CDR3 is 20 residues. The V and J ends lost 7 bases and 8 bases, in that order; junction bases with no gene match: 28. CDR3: CASTQTYSLATGQVIHEQFF. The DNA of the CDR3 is TGTGCCAGCACCCAGACGTACTCTCTAGCAACGGGACAGGTTATTCATGAGCAGTTCTTC.

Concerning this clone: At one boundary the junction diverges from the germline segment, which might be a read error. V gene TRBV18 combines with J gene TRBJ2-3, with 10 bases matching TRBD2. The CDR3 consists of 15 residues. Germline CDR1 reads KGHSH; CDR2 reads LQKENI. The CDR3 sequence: CASAPPLAGKDTQYF. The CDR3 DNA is TGTGCCAGCGCACCCCCACTAGCGGGAAAAGATACGCAGTATTTT.

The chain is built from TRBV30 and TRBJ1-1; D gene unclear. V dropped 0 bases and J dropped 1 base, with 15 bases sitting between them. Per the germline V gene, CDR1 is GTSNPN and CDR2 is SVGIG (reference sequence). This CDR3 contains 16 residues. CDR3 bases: TGTGCCTGGAGTGTAAGGAGTCAATCGGGGAACACTGAAGCTTTCTTT. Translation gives CAWSVRSQSGNTEAFF.

CDR3 residues: CASSLASGAEGRKSYEQYF. CDR3 DNA: TGTGCCAGCAGTTTAGCTAGCGGGGCGGAAGGGCGTAAGTCCTACGAGCAGTACTTC. This chain joins TRBV28 and TRBJ2-7, with TRBD2 identical over 9 bases. The CDR3 runs 19 residues. CDR1 and CDR2 from the germline V gene are MDHEN and SYDVKM. V lost 2 bases and J lost 1; bases outside the gene matches: 15.

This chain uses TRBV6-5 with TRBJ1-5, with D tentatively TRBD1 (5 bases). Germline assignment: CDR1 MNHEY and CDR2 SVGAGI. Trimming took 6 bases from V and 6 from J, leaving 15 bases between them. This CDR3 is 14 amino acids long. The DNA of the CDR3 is TGTGCCAGCAGGGGGCGAACAGCGGGTCAGCCCCAGCATTTT. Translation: CASRGRTAGQPQHF.

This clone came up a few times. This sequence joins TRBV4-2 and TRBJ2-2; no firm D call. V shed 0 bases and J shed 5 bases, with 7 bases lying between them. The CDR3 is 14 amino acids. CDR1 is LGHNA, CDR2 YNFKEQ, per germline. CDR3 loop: CASSQEALTGELFF. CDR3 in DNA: TGTGCCAGCAGCCAAGAAGCCCTGACCGGGGAGCTGTTTTTT.

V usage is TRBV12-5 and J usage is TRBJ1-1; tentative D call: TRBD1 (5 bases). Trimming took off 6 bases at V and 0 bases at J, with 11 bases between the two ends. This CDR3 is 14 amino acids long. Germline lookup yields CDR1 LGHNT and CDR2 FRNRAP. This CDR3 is CASGVGGMNTEAFF. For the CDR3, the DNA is TGTGCTAGTGGAGTGGGGGGAATGAACACTGAAGCTTTCTTT.

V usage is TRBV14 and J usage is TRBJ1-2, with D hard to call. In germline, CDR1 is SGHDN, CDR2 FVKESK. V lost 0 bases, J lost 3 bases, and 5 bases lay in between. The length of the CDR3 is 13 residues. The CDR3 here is CASSQELYYGYTF. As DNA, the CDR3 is TGTGCCAGCAGCCAAGAATTGTACTATGGCTACACCTTC.

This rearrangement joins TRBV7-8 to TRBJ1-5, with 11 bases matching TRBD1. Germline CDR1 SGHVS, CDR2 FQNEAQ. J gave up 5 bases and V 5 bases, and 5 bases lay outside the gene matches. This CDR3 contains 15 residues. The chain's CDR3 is CASSARTGGDQPQHF. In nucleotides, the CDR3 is TGTGCCAGCAGCGCTAGGACAGGGGGCGATCAGCCCCAGCATTTT.

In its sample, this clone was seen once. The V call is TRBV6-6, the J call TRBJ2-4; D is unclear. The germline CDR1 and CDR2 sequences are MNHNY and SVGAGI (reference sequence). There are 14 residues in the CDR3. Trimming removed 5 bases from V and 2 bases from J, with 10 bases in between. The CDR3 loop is CASSTGFSKNIQYF. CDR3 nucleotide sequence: TGTGCCAGCAGTACCGGGTTCTCCAAAAACATTCAGTACTTC.

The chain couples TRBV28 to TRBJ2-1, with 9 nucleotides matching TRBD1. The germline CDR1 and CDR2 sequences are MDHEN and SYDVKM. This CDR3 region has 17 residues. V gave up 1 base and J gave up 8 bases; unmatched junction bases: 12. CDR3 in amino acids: CASSLYAMGQGYHEQFF. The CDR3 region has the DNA TGTGCCAGCAGTTTATATGCCATGGGACAGGGTTACCATGAGCAGTTCTTC.

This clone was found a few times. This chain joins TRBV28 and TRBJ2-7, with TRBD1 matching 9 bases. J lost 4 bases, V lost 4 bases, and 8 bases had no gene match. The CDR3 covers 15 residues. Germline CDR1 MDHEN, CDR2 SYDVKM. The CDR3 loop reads CASSSRTGVVYEQYF. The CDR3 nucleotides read TGTGCCAGCAGTTCACGGACAGGGGTGGTGTACGAGCAGTACTTC.

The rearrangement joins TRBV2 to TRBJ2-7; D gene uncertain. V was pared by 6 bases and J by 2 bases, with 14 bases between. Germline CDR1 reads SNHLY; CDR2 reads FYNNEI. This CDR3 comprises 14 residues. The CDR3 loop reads CASRVQLHPYEQYF. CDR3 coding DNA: TGTGCCAGCAGGGTACAGCTTCATCCCTACGAGCAGTACTTC.

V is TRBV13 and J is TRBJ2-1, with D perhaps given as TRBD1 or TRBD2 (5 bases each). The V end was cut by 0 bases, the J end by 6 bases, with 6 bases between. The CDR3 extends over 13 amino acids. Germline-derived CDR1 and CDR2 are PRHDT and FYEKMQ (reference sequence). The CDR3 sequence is CASSLGRGNEQFF. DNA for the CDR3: TGTGCCAGCAGCTTAGGGAGGGGCAATGAGCAGTTCTTC.

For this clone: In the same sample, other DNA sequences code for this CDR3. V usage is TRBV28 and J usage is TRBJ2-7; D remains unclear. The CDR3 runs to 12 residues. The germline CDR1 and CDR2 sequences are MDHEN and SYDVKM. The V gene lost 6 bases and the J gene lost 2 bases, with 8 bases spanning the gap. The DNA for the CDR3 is TGTGCCAGCAGCCGCGGCCCCTACGAGCAGTACTTC. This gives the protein CASSRGPYEQYF.

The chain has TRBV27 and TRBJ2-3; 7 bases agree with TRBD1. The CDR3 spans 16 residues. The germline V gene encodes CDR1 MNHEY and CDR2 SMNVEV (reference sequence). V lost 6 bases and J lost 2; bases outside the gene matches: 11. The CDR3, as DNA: TGTGCCAGCAGAAACAACCGGGACAGCATCACAGATACGCAGTATTTT. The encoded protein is CASRNNRDSITDTQYF.

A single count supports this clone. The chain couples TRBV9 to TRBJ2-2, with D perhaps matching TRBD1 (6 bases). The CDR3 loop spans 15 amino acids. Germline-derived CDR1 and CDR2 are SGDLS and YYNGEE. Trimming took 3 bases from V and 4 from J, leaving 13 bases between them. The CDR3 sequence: CASSALTGTTGELFF. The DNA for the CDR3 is TGTGCCAGCAGCGCGCTAACAGGGACCACCGGGGAGCTGTTTTTT.

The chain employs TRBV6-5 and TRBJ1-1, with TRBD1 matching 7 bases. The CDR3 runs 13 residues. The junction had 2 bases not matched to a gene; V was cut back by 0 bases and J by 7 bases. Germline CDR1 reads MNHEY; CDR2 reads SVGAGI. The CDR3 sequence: CASSYSGDSEAFF. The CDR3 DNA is TGTGCCAGCAGTTACTCGGGGGACAGTGAAGCTTTCTTT.

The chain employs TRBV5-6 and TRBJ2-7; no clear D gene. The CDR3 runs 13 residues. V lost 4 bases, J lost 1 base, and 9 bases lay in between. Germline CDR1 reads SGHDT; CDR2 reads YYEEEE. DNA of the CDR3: TGTGCCAGCAGCGCCGTAGGGTCCTACGAGCAGTACTTC. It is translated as CASSAVGSYEQYF.

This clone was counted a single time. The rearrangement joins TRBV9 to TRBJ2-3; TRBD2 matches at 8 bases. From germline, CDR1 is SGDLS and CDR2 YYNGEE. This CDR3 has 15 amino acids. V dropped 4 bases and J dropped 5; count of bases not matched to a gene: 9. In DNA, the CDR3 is TGTGCCAGCAGCTCCAGACTAGCGAGGGTAGATACGCAGTATTTT. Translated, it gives CASSSRLARVDTQYF.

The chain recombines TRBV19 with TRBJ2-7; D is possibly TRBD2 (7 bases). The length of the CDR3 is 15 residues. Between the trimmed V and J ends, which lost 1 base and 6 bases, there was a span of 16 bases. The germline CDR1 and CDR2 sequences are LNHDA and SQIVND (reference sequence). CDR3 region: CASSIGPAGAGEQYF. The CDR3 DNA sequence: TGTGCCAGTAGTATAGGACCGGCGGGGGCAGGCGAGCAGTACTTC. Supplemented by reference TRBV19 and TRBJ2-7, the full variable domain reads DGGITQSPKYLFRKEGQNVTLSCEQNLNHDAMYWYRQDPGQGLRLIYYSQIVNDFQKGDIAEGYSVSREKKESFPLTVTSAQKNPTAFYLCASSIGPAGAGEQYFGPGTRLTVT.

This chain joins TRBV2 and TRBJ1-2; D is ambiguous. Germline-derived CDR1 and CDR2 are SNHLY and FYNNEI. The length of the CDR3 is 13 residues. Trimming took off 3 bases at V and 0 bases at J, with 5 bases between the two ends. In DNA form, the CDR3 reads TGTGCCAGCAGTGACAGGCCTAACTATGGCTACACCTTC. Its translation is CASSDRPNYGYTF.

CDR3 residues: CSARGSNTEAFF. In DNA, the CDR3 is TGCAGCGCCCGCGGGTCGAACACTGAAGCTTTCTTT. The rearrangement joins TRBV29-1 to TRBJ1-1; D is unclear. Germline-derived CDR1 and CDR2 are SQVTM and ANQGSEA. The CDR3 loop spans 12 amino acids. Deletions cut 7 bases from V and 1 base from J, with 10 bases between.

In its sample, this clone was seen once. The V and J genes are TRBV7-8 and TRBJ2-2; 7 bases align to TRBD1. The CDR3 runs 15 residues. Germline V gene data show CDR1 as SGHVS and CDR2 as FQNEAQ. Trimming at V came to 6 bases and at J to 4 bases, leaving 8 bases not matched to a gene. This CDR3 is CASRPQGVVTGELFF. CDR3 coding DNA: TGTGCCAGCAGACCGCAGGGGGTGGTCACCGGGGAGCTGTTTTTT. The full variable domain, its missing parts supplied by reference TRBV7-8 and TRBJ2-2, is GAGVSQSPRYKVAKRGQDVALRCDPISGHVSLFWYQQALGQGPEFLTYFQNEAQLDKSGLPSDRFFAERPEGSVSTLKIQRTQQEDSAVYLCASRPQGVVTGELFFGEGSRLTVL.